A selection of T cell receptor beta chains follows, all from one sample in a study of T-cell reconstitution after alpha-beta-depleted transplantation in children. TCRdb processed the PCR reads anew with MiXCR; each CDR3 protein has one entry. The table has a few hundred thousand distinct CDR3 sequences, about an eighth seen once. The sample in question was PBMCs, mostly from graft donor cells, obtained 360 days after TCRalphabeta/CD19-depleted stem cell transplant. The receptors originated from a male patient aged 10-17 years who had a stem cell transplant for acute myeloid leukemia, so the T cells may come from the graft donor. Each CDR3 is given with its conserved first and last residue. A D gene is named only where the DNA matches it firmly. Only part of the rows carry a size: once, few, many, or a class if the clone is expanded.

cdr3_aa | cdr3_nt | cdr3_length | j_call | v_call | d_call | clone_size
CASSQTRQDSYEQYF | TGTGCCAGCAGCCAAACTAGACAGGACTCCTACGAGCAGTACTTC | 15 | TRBJ2-7 | TRBV14 | - | few
CASKEGLLDYEQYF | TGTGCCAGCAAAGAGGGACTGCTCGACTACGAGCAGTACTTC | 14 | TRBJ2-7 | TRBV2 | - | few
CASRGTGGLNYEQYF | TGTGCCAGCAGGGGGACAGGGGGTCTCAACTACGAGCAGTACTTC | 15 | TRBJ2-7 | TRBV27 | TRBD1 | few
CASSLGLAFDTQYF | TGTGCCAGCAGTTTGGGACTAGCATTCGATACGCAGTATTTT | 14 | TRBJ2-3 | TRBV28 | TRBD2 | few
CASSPGEETQYF | TGTGCCAGCTCACCAGGGGAAGAGACCCAGTACTTC | 12 | TRBJ2-5 | TRBV18 | - | many
CASSFVGTRGSYNEQFF | TGTGCCAGCAGCTTTGTTGGGACTAGGGGCTCCTACAATGAGCAGTTCTTC | 17 | TRBJ2-1 | TRBV7-3 | TRBD2 | few
CASSDSSGRLNHNEQFF | TGTGCCAGCAGTGACTCGTCCGGGAGGCTTAACCACAATGAGCAGTTCTTC | 17 | TRBJ2-1 | TRBV6-4 | TRBD2 | -
CASSLAPLRLTDTQYF | TGTGCCAGCAGCTTAGCGCCCCTGCGGCTCACAGATACGCAGTATTTT | 16 | TRBJ2-3 | TRBV7-6 | - | -
CASSSTYQETQYF | TGTGCCAGCAGCTCAACCTACCAAGAGACCCAGTACTTC | 13 | TRBJ2-5 | TRBV7-3 | - | -
CATSDFRGVEAFF | TGTGCCACCAGTGATTTTAGGGGAGTTGAAGCTTTCTTT | 13 | TRBJ1-1 | TRBV24-1 | - | -
CAISDGTRSYEQYF | TGTGCCATCAGTGATGGGACTAGGTCCTACGAGCAGTACTTC | 14 | TRBJ2-7 | TRBV10-3 | TRBD2 | -
CSDSGTPDDYGYTF | TGCAGCGACTCCGGGACTCCGGACGACTATGGCTACACCTTC | 14 | TRBJ1-2 | TRBV29-1 | - | many
CSARDLPWTGGNYEQYF | TGCAGTGCTAGAGACCTTCCTTGGACAGGGGGCAACTACGAGCAGTACTTC | 17 | TRBJ2-7 | TRBV20-1 | TRBD1 | -
CASSGTGGLNGYTF | TGTGCCAGCAGCGGGACAGGGGGGTTGAACGGCTACACCTTC | 14 | TRBJ1-2 | TRBV2 | TRBD1 | few
CAWRFGGVWDTQYF | TGTGCCTGGAGATTCGGGGGAGTCTGGGATACGCAGTATTTT | 14 | TRBJ2-3 | TRBV30 | - | -
CAISEGPGPTYEQYF | TGTGCCATCAGTGAGGGGCCAGGCCCCACCTACGAGCAGTACTTC | 15 | TRBJ2-7 | TRBV10-3 | - | -
CSAGSERSETQYF | TGCAGTGCTGGTAGCGAGCGGAGTGAGACCCAGTACTTC | 13 | TRBJ2-5 | TRBV20-1 | - | few
CASQWGGAYNEQFF | TGTGCCAGCCAGTGGGGCGGTGCCTACAATGAGCAGTTCTTC | 14 | TRBJ2-1 | TRBV28 | - | -
CSARESGGTDTQYF | TGCAGTGCCCGGGAGTCAGGGGGCACAGATACGCAGTATTTT | 14 | TRBJ2-3 | TRBV20-1 | - | many
CAISEPRTTDAPETQYF | TGTGCCATCAGTGAGCCAAGGACAACGGACGCACCGGAGACCCAGTACTTC | 17 | TRBJ2-5 | TRBV10-3 | - | few
CALSSGGPGEQFF | TGTGCCTTGAGTTCGGGAGGGCCAGGTGAGCAGTTCTTC | 13 | TRBJ2-1 | TRBV7-2 | TRBD2 | -
CASSPPDRVGGNTIYF | TGTGCCAGCAGCCCACCCGACAGGGTCGGAGGAAACACCATATATTTT | 16 | TRBJ1-3 | TRBV7-2 | TRBD1 | few
CASSVEVGGGQETQYF | TGTGCCAGCAGCGTAGAGGTAGGGGGGGGGCAAGAGACCCAGTACTTC | 16 | TRBJ2-5 | TRBV9 | - | few
CATSVGSGISSYNEQFF | TGTGCCACCAGCGTTGGGAGCGGGATTTCCTCCTACAATGAGCAGTTCTTC | 17 | TRBJ2-1 | TRBV15 | TRBD2 | -
CASSLRQGAQSGTEAFF | TGTGCCAGCAGCCTACGACAGGGGGCGCAGTCGGGGACTGAAGCTTTCTTT | 17 | TRBJ1-1 | TRBV4-2 | TRBD1 | -
CASRLLAGGPHSQYF | TGTGCCAGCAGGCTACTAGCGGGAGGACCCCATTCGCAGTATTTT | 15 | TRBJ2-3 | TRBV7-9 | TRBD2 | many
CAWIAVPVGAFF | TGTGCCTGGATTGCTGTACCGGTGGGGGCGTTCTTC | 12 | TRBJ2-1 | TRBV30 | - | few
CSVEGLAGGPTGELFF | TGCAGCGTTGAGGGACTAGCGGGAGGACCTACCGGGGAGCTGTTTTTT | 16 | TRBJ2-2 | TRBV29-1 | TRBD2 | -
CSASLASGGTDTQYF | TGCAGTGCTAGTCTGGCTAGCGGGGGCACAGATACGCAGTATTTT | 15 | TRBJ2-3 | TRBV20-1 | TRBD2 | -
CASSFESFGNTIYF | TGTGCCAGCAGTTTCGAGTCATTCGGAAACACCATATATTTT | 14 | TRBJ1-3 | TRBV12-3/TRBV12-4 | - | -